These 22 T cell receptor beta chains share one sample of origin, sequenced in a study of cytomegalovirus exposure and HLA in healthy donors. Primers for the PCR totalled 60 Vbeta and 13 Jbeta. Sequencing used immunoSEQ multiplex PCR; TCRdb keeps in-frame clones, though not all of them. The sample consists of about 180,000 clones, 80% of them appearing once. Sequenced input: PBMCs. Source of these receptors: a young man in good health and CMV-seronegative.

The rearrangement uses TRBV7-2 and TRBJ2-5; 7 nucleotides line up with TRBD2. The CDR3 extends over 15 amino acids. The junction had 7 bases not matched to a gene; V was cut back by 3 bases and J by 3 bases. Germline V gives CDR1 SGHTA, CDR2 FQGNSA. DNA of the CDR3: TGTGCCAGCAGCTTCTACGGGGGGACCAAAGAGACCCAGTACTTC. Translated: CASSFYGGTKETQYF.

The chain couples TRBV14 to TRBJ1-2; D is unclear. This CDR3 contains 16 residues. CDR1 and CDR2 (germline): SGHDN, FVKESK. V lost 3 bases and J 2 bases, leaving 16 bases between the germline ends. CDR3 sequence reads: CASSQRPGGLNYGYTF. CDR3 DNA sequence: TGTGCCAGCAGCCAGCGTCCTGGTGGGCTAAACTATGGCTACACCTTC.

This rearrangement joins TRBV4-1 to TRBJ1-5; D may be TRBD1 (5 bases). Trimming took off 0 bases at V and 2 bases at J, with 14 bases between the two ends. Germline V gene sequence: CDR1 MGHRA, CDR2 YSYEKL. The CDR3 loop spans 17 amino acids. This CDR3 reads CASSQERQGGGNQPQHF. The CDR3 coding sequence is TGCGCCAGCAGCCAAGAGCGGCAGGGTGGGGGCAATCAGCCCCAGCATTTT.

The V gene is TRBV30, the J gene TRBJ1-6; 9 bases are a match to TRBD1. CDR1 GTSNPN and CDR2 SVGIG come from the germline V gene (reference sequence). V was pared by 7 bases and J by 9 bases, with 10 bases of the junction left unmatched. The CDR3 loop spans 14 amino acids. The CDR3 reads CASRDRAAISPLHF. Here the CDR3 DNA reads TGTGCCTCCCGGGACAGGGCCGCGATTTCACCCCTCCACTTT.

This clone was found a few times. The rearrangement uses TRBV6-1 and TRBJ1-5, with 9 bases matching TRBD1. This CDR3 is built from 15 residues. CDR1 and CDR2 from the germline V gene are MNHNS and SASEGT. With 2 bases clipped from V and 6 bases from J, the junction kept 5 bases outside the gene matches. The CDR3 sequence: CASSEMADRGQPQHF. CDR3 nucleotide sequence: TGTGCCAGCAGTGAAATGGCGGACAGGGGTCAGCCCCAGCATTTT.

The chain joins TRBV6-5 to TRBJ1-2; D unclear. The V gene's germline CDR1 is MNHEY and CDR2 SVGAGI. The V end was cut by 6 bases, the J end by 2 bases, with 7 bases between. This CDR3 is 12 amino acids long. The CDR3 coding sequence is TGTGCCAGCAGCCCAGCGAACTATGGCTACACCTTC. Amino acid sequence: CASSPANYGYTF.

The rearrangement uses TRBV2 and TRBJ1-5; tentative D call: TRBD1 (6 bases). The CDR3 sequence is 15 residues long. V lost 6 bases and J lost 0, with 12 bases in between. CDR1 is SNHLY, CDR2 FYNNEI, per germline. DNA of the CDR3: TGTGCCAGCAGGGATACAGGGTTTAGCAATCAGCCCCAGCATTTT. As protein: CASRDTGFSNQPQHF. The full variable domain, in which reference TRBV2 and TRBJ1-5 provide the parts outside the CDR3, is EPEVTQTPSHQVTQMGQEVILRCVPISNHLYFYWYRQILGQKVEFLVSFYNNEISEKSEIFDDQFSVERPDGSNFTLKIRSTKLEDSAMYFCASRDTGFSNQPQHFGDGTRLSIL.

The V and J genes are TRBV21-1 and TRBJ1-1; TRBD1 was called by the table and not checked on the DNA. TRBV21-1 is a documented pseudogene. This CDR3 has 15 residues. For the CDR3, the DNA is TGTGCCAGCAGCAAAGGAACAGGGGAGAACACTGAAGCTTTCTTT. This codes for CASSKGTGENTEAFF.

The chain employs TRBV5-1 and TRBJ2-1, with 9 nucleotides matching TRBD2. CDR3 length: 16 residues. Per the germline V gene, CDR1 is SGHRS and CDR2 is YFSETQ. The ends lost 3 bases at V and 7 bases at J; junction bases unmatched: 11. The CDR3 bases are TGCGCCAGCAGCTCCGGGGCGGGAGGGGGTACAAATGAGCAGTTCTTC. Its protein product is CASSSGAGGGTNEQFF.

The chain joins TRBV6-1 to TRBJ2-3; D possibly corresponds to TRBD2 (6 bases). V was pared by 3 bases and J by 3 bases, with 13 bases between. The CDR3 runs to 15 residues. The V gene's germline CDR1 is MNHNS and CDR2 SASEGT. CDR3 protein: CASSETRTGTDTQYF. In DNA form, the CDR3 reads TGTGCCAGCAGTGAGACTAGGACCGGGACAGATACGCAGTATTTT.

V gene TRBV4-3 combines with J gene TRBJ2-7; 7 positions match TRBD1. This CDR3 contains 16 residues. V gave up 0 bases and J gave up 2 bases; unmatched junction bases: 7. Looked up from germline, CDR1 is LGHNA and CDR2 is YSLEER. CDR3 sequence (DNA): TGCGCCAGCAGCCAAGATTCCTGGACAGGTCCCTACGAGCAGTACTTC. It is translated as CASSQDSWTGPYEQYF.

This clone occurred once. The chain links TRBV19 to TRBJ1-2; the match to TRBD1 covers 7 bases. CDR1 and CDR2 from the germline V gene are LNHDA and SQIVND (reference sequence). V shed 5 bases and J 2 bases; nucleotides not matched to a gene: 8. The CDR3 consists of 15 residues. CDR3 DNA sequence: TGTGCCAGTAGTGCCTCACAGGGGATAAACTATGGCTACACCTTC. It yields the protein CASSASQGINYGYTF. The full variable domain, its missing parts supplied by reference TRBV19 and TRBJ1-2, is DGGITQSPKYLFRKEGQNVTLSCEQNLNHDAMYWYRQDPGQGLRLIYYSQIVNDFQKGDIAEGYSVSREKKESFPLTVTSAQKNPTAFYLCASSASQGINYGYTFGSGTRLTVV.

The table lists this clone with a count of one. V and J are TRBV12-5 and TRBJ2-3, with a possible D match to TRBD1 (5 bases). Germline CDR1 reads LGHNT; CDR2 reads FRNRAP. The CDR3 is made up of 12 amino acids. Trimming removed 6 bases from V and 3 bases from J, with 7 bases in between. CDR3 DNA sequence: TGTGCTAGTGGAGACAGTACAGATACGCAGTATTTT. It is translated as CASGDSTDTQYF. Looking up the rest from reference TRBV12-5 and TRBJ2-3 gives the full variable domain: DARVTQTPRHKVTEMGQEVTMRCQPILGHNTVFWYRQTMMQGLELLAYFRNRAPLDDSGMPKDRFSAEMPDATLATLKIQPSEPRDSAVYFCASGDSTDTQYFGPGTRLTVL.

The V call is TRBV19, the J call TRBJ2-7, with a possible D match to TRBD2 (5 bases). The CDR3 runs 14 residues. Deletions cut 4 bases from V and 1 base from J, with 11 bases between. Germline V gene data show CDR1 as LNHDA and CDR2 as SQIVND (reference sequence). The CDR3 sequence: CASSNKWRSYEQYF. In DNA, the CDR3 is TGTGCCAGTAGTAATAAATGGAGGTCCTACGAGCAGTACTTC.

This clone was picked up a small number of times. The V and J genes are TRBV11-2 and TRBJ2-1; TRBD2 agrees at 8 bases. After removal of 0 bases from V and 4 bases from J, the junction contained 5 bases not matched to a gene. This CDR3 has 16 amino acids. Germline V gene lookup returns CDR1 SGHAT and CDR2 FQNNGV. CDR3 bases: TGTGCCAGCAGCTTAGAGGCGGGAGGCTTGTACAATGAGCAGTTCTTC. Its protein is CASSLEAGGLYNEQFF.

The CDR3 region has the DNA TGTGCCAGCAGCTCCCCAGCCGGGACAGGGGACTACAATGAGCAGTTCTTC. Translating gives CASSSPAGTGDYNEQFF. The J gene is TRBJ2-1, the V gene TRBV7-6; 10 bases are shared with TRBD1. This CDR3 is 17 amino acids long. The V gene end was trimmed by 4 bases and the J gene end by 3 bases; junction bases not matched to a gene: 9. Germline V lookup: CDR1 SGHVS, CDR2 FNYEAQ.

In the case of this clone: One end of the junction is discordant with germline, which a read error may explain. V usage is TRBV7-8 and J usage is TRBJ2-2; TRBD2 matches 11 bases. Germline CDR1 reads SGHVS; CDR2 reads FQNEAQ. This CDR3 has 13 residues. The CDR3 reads CASSLALAGGLFF. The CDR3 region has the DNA TGTGCCAGCAGCTTAGCCCTAGCGGGGGGGCTGTTTTTT.

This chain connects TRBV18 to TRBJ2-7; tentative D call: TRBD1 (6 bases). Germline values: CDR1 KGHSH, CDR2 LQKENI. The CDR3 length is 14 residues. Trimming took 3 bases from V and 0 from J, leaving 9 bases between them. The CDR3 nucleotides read TGTGCCAGCTCACCCGACAGGAGCTCCTACGAGCAGTACTTC. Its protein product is CASSPDRSSYEQYF.

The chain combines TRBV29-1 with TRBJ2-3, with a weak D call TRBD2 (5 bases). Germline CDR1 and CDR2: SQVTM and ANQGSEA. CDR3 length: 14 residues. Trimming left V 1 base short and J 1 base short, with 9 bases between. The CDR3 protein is CSVEGPGGTDTQYF. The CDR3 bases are TGCAGCGTTGAAGGACCCGGGGGCACAGATACGCAGTATTTT.

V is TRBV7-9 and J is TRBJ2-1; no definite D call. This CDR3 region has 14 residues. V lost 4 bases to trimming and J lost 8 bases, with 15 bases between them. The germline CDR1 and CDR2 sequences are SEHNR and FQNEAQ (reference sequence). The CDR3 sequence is CASSSPRGRDEQFF. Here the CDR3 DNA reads TGTGCCAGCAGCTCGCCCCGAGGTCGGGATGAGCAGTTCTTC.

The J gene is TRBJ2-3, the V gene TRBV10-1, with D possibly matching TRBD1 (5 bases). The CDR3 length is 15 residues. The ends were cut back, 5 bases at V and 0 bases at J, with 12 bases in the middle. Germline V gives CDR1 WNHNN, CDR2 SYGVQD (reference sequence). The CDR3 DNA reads TGCGCCAGCAGTACAGGATCCACTAGCACAGATACGCAGTATTTT. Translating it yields CASSTGSTSTDTQYF.

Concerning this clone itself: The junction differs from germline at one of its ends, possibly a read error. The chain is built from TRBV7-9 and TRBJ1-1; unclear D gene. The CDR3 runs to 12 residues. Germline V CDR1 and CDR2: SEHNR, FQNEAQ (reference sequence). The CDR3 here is CSSSLSNTEAFF. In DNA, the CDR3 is TGTTCCAGCAGCTTATCAAACACTGAAGCTTTCTTT.